The entry that follows covers one T cell receptor beta chain sequence. Its antigen remains unidentified. This specimen comes from a study of T cells in Graves' hyperthyroidism and ophthalmopathy. Findings of the study overall: Blood also showed most of the thyroid clonotypes that were expanded above 0.001.

Researchers amplified the TCR beta CDR3 regions from RNA transcripts. The TCR CDR3 first-round RT-PCR relied on the HTBI primer set. One entry per CDR3 protein results from TCRdb running MiXCR on the multiplex PCR reads. Of a few hundred thousand distinct CDR3 sequences in the sample, about 45% are singletons; the top ten hold 15% to 20%. CDR1 and CDR2 (germline): SGHRS, YFSETQ. This CDR3 spans 15 amino acids. V was pared by 0 bases and J by 3 bases, with 6 bases of the junction left unmatched. Patients showing uncontrolled infection, other autoimmune disease, pregnancy or lactation were ineligible. The chain combines TRBV5-1 with TRBJ2-7; 7 nucleotides line up with TRBD1. This receptor was identified in an adult woman with Graves' disease, either hyperthyroidism or ophthalmopathy (not recorded which). The source material was peripheral blood or thyroid tissue (not recorded which). The CDR3 reads CASSLEGADGYEQYF. The DNA of the CDR3 is TGCGCCAGCAGCTTGGAGGGGGCGGACGGCTACGAGCAGTACTTC.